Included here is one T cell receptor (beta chain) sequence, with context. No antigen is known for it. The data stem from a study of blood T cells in healthy people across ages. Overall study findings and caveats: Higher diversity, along with more naive CD4+ cells, distinguished long-lived donors from aged donors.

The CDR3 covers 13 residues. Germline V gene sequence: CDR1 SNHLY, CDR2 FYNNEI. Trimming removed 3 bases from V and 4 bases from J, with 9 bases in between. Primers used in a second PCR of about 6 to 12 cycles were a sample-barcoded 5' primer and a J-beta primer mix. MiXCR, applied by TCRdb to the 5' RACE reads, yields one record per CDR3 protein. The top ten clones hold under 25% of a sample with roughly 1.9 million distinct CDR3 sequences, roughly two fifths of them seen once. The sample taken for sequencing was blood. The chain employs TRBV2 and TRBJ1-2, with D perhaps matching TRBD1 (5 bases). This receptor was taken from a human donor in good health. The CDR3 sequence: CASSDQGPYGYTF. Here the CDR3 DNA reads TGTGCCAGCAGTGATCAGGGACCCTATGGCTACACCTTC. Using reference TRBV2 and TRBJ1-2 for the parts outside the CDR3, the full variable domain is EPEVTQTPSHQVTQMGQEVILRCVPISNHLYFYWYRQILGQKVEFLVSFYNNEISEKSEIFDDQFSVERPDGSNFTLKIRSTKLEDSAMYFCASSDQGPYGYTFGSGTRLTVV.